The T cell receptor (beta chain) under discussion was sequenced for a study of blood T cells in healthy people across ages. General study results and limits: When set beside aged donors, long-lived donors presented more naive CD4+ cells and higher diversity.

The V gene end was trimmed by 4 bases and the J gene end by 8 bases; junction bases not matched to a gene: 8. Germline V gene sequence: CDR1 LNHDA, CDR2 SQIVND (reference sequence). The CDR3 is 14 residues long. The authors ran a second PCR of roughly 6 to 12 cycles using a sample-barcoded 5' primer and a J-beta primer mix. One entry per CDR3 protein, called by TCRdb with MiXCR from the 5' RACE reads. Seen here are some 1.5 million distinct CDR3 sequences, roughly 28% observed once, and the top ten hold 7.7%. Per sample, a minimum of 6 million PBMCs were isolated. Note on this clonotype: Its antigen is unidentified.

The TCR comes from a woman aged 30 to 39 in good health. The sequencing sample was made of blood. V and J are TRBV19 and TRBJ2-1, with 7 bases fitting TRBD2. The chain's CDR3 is CASSTGLDQDEQFF. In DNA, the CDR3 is TGTGCCAGTAGTACCGGACTAGATCAGGATGAGCAGTTCTTC.